This T cell receptor beta chain was identified during a study of T-cell reconstitution after alpha-beta-depleted transplantation in children. Whole-study findings and limits: Day-60 TCRbeta diversity that was high in some patients was derived from surviving recipient T cells and thymic progenitors. There were reportedly several hundred expanded graft clones from which alpha-beta T cells came about two months after transplant. Newly made T cells mostly supplied T-cell counts and diversity one year after transplant.

Germline trimming cut 0 bases from V and 8 bases from J; bases unmatched to any gene: 8. Germline CDR1 and CDR2: MNHEY and SVGAGI. The CDR3 extends over 16 amino acids. Unique molecular identifiers were built into the TCRbeta library. TCRdb used MiXCR to reprocess the PCR reads, holding one entry per CDR3 protein. The profile shows more than 85,000 distinct CDR3 sequences, around 6.1% of them singletons. As for this clonotype: Antigen unknown.

This TCR was recovered from a female patient aged 2 to 10 who had a stem cell transplant for Fanconi anemia, so the T cells may come from the graft donor. This material consisted of PBMCs, mostly from graft donor cells, taken 60 days after TCRalphabeta/CD19-depleted stem cell transplant. The rearrangement links TRBV6-5 to TRBJ2-1; TRBD2 matches 9 bases. In DNA, the CDR3 is TGTGCCAGCAGTTACTCGACCGCGGGGGGGGCCGATGAGCAGTTCTTC. It encodes CASSYSTAGGADEQFF.